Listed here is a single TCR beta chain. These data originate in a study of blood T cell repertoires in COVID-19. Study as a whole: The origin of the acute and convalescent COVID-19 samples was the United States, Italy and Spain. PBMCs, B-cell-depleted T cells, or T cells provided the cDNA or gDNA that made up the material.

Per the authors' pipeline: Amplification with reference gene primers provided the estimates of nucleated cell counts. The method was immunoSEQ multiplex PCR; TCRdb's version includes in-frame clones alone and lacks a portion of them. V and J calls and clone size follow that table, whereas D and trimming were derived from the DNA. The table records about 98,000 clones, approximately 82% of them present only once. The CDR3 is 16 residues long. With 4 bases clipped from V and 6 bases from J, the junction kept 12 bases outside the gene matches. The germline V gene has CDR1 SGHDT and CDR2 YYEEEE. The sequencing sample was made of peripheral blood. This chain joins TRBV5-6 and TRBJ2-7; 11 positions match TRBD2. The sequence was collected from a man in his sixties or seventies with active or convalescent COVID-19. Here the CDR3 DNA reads TGTGCCAGCAGCCGTACTAGCGGGGGCTCCCAGTCCGAGCAGTACTTC. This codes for CASSRTSGGSQSEQYF.